The next 30 T cell receptor beta chains were all read from a single sample in a study of T cell responses to AZD1222 COVID-19 vaccine. Method: immunoSEQ multiplex PCR; TCRdb's copy keeps in-frame clones and lacks some. The table includes approximately 300,000 clones, approximately 94% detected once. This sample comprised peripheral blood, obtained 28 days after the second AZD1222 dose. Every receptor here comes from an adult who received the AZD1222 COVID-19 vaccine.

A word on this clone: In the same sample, other DNA sequences code for this CDR3. V usage is TRBV24-1 and J usage is TRBJ2-2; 7 positions match TRBD1. V lost 1 base and J lost 0; bases outside the gene matches: 1. Germline V gene data show CDR1 as KGHDR and CDR2 as SFDVKD. The CDR3 has 16 amino acids. DNA of the CDR3: TGTGCCACCAGTGATTTAGGGGGCGCGAACACCGGGGAGCTGTTTTTT. This translates into CATSDLGGANTGELFF.

The chain couples TRBV7-2 to TRBJ2-1; 9 bases match TRBD2. CDR1 is SGHTA, CDR2 FQGNSA, per germline. The CDR3 runs 19 residues. J gave up 7 bases and V 1 base, and 17 bases lay outside the gene matches. As DNA, the CDR3 is TGTGCCAGCAGCTTAGGGGGGTCGTTGTTAGCGGGAGAGAGGAATGAGCAGTTCTTC. Translating it yields CASSLGGSLLAGERNEQFF. The variable domain in full, with the rest retrieved from reference TRBV7-2 and TRBJ2-1, is GAGVSQSPSNKVTEKGKDVELRCDPISGHTALYWYRQSLGQGLEFLIYFQGNSAPDKSGLPSDRFSAERTGGSVSTLTIQRTQQEDSAVYLCASSLGGSLLAGERNEQFFGPGTRLTVL.

The gene calls are TRBV25-1 and TRBJ2-1; 11 bases fit TRBD1. This CDR3 comprises 18 residues. Trimming took 6 bases from V and 2 from J; bases not matched to a gene: 12. Germline CDR1 and CDR2: MGHDK and SYGVNS. CDR3 sequence (DNA): TGTGCCAGCAGGGCAACCCCGGGACAGGGGGTCCCCTACAATGAGCAGTTCTTC. Translation gives CASRATPGQGVPYNEQFF.

The chain carries TRBV5-1 and TRBJ2-7, with D unclear. In germline, CDR1 is SGHRS, CDR2 YFSETQ. The CDR3 length is 12 residues. Trimming shortened V by 5 bases and J by 0 bases, and 6 bases separated the two germline ends. The CDR3 bases are TGCGCCAGCAGTTTTAGCTCCTACGAGCAGTACTTC. This encodes CASSFSSYEQYF.

This clone was observed many times. The genes are TRBV2 and TRBJ2-7; 7 bases line up with TRBD2. The CDR3 has 11 residues. The V gene's germline CDR1 is SNHLY and CDR2 FYNNEI. The V gene end was trimmed by 8 bases and the J gene end by 2 bases; junction bases not matched to a gene: 0. The CDR3 coding sequence is TGTGCCAGCGGGGGGGCCTACGAGCAGTACTTC. It specifies CASGGAYEQYF.

In the case of this clone: This CDR3 is also generated by other DNA sequences in the sample. The chain recombines TRBV12-3 or TRBV12-4 with TRBJ1-3; D not certain. The CDR3 contains 12 residues. Trimming pared 6 bases from V and 4 bases from J, leaving 7 bases between. The CDR3 reads CASRLAGNTIYF. The CDR3, as DNA: TGTGCCAGCAGATTGGCCGGAAACACCATATATTTT.

CDR3 in amino acids: CATSGLYLAGGPYEQYF. DNA of the CDR3: TGTGCCACCAGTGGTCTATACCTAGCGGGGGGGCCTTACGAGCAGTACTTC. This chain uses TRBV24-1 with TRBJ2-7; 12 bases map to TRBD2. J was trimmed by 4 bases and V by 5 bases; bases with no gene match: 11. The CDR3 length is 17 residues. From germline, CDR1 is KGHDR and CDR2 SFDVKD.

V usage is TRBV4-1 and J usage is TRBJ2-2; 8 bases match TRBD2. Germline V gene lookup returns CDR1 MGHRA and CDR2 YSYEKL. Trimming removed 1 base from V and 7 bases from J; junction bases left unmatched: 8. The CDR3 runs to 16 residues. For the CDR3, the DNA is TGCGCCAGCAGCCAAGTTGGGGGACTAGGGATCGGGGAGCTGTTTTTT. Protein sequence: CASSQVGGLGIGELFF.

The J gene is TRBJ1-6, the V gene TRBV2; TRBD1 is a possible D gene (5 bases). Deletions cut 8 bases from V and 5 bases from J, with 16 bases between. The V gene's germline CDR1 is SNHLY and CDR2 FYNNEI. CDR3 size: 15 residues. In nucleotides, the CDR3 is TGTGCCAGCTGCTGGGAGGGGAGTAATAATTCACCCCTCCACTTT. It encodes CASCWEGSNNSPLHF.

This clone was counted only a few times. The genes are TRBV7-9 and TRBJ2-7, with D perhaps matching TRBD1 (7 bases). The V gene lost 5 bases and the J gene lost 4 bases, with 21 bases spanning the gap. This CDR3 has 16 amino acids. The germline V gene encodes CDR1 SEHNR and CDR2 FQNEAQ (reference sequence). CDR3: CASSPRGAGELYEQYF. The CDR3 nucleotides read TGTGCCAGCAGCCCCAGGGGGGCAGGGGAACTTTACGAGCAGTACTTC.

V is TRBV24-1 and J is TRBJ1-1, with 7 positions matching TRBD1. The CDR3 is 15 residues long. V lost 2 bases and J lost 5; bases outside the gene matches: 7. Germline CDR1 is KGHDR and CDR2 is SFDVKD. The CDR3 loop is CATSDSKRGRTEAFF. CDR3 nucleotide sequence: TGTGCCACCAGTGATTCGAAAAGGGGGCGGACTGAAGCTTTCTTT.

This chain links TRBV7-2 with TRBJ1-1; D not resolved. CDR3 length: 14 amino acids. Germline CDR1 reads SGHTA; CDR2 reads FQGNSA. Trimming cost V 5 bases and J 4 bases, with 14 bases left between them. This CDR3 is CASSRDGEITEAFF. CDR3 nucleotide sequence: TGTGCCAGCAGCAGAGATGGGGAAATCACTGAAGCTTTCTTT.

This chain uses TRBV2 with TRBJ1-2; the D gene is possibly TRBD1 (5 bases). The germline gives CDR1 SNHLY, CDR2 FYNNEI. The CDR3 is made up of 13 amino acids. V gave up 6 bases and J gave up 1 base, with 9 bases separating them. CDR3 coding DNA: TGTGCCAGCAGCGGGGACGTTAACTATGGCTACACCTTC. Protein: CASSGDVNYGYTF.

The chain recombines TRBV20-1 with TRBJ2-1, with no clear D. This CDR3 spans 10 amino acids. The germline gives CDR1 DFQATT, CDR2 SNEGSKA (reference sequence). Deletions cut 2 bases from V and 9 bases from J, with 5 bases between. The CDR3 nucleotides are TGCAGTGCTAGAAAGGCTGAGCAGTTCTTC. Protein product: CSARKAEQFF.

The gene calls are TRBV4-2 and TRBJ1-1; tentative D call: TRBD1 (6 bases). Looked up from germline, CDR1 is LGHNA and CDR2 is YNFKEQ. V dropped 4 bases and J dropped 6 bases, with 15 bases sitting between them. This CDR3 has 14 residues. DNA for the CDR3: TGTGCCAGCAGCCTGCGGGGGACATTTGCTGAAGCTTTCTTT. Protein: CASSLRGTFAEAFF.

As DNA, the CDR3 is TGTGCCAGCAGTGGTGGACTAGGGAGGTCTCGGGAGCTGTTTTTT. Translating gives CASSGGLGRSRELFF. The V gene is TRBV2, the J gene TRBJ2-2; 7 bases align to TRBD2. This CDR3 region has 15 residues. Trimming took 4 bases from V and 9 from J; bases not matched to a gene: 11. Germline V gives CDR1 SNHLY, CDR2 FYNNEI.

The chain uses TRBV28 and TRBJ1-2; the match to TRBD1 covers 7 bases. V lost 5 bases to trimming and J lost 8 bases; unmatched junction nucleotides: 11. Per the germline V gene, CDR1 is MDHEN and CDR2 is SYDVKM. CDR3 length equals 14 residues. CDR3 in DNA: TGTGCCAGCAGTCCCGCACAGGGGAATAAGGGCTACACCTTC. This translates into CASSPAQGNKGYTF.

The CDR3 loop is CASSQEVFTGYGYTF. The CDR3 DNA sequence: TGTGCCAGCAGCCAAGAGGTGTTCACAGGCTATGGCTACACCTTC. The rearrangement joins TRBV3-1 (or the pseudogene TRBV3-2) to TRBJ1-2, with D possibly TRBD1 on 5 matching bases. CDR1 is LGHDT and CDR2 is YNNKEL in the germline V gene (reference sequence). Deletions cut 0 bases from V and 4 bases from J, with 12 bases between. This CDR3 contains 15 residues.

The chain combines TRBV3-1 (or the pseudogene TRBV3-2) with TRBJ1-5, with D unresolved. The length of the CDR3 is 15 residues. V was cut by 0 bases and J by 2 bases, with 8 bases left in between. CDR1 is LGHDT and CDR2 is YNNKEL in the germline V gene (reference sequence). DNA for the CDR3: TGTGCCAGCAGCCAAGATTACGGGGGCAATCAGCCCCAGCATTTT. This gives the protein CASSQDYGGNQPQHF.

The chain couples TRBV3-1 (or the pseudogene TRBV3-2) to TRBJ2-7; a weak D match, TRBD2 (5 bases). The germline CDR1 and CDR2 sequences are LGHDT and YNNKEL (reference sequence). The CDR3 has 12 residues. V was pared by 4 bases and J by 4 bases, with 8 bases between. The CDR3 spells CASSPRGYEQYF. Written as DNA, the CDR3 is TGTGCCAGCAGCCCTCGGGGTTACGAGCAGTACTTC.

The J gene is TRBJ2-7, the V gene TRBV2; D is possibly TRBD1 or TRBD2 (5 bases each). With 0 bases removed from V and 5 bases from J, the gap between germline ends came to 20 bases. Germline CDR1 and CDR2: SNHLY and FYNNEI. This CDR3 contains 17 residues. CDR3 protein: CASSEARGQLVHHEQYF. The CDR3 nucleotides are TGTGCCAGCAGTGAAGCTCGAGGACAACTAGTTCACCACGAGCAGTACTTC.

The rearrangement links TRBV11-3 to TRBJ2-1; 10 nucleotides line up with TRBD2. The CDR3 consists of 15 residues. Germline V gene data show CDR1 as SGHNT and CDR2 as YENEEA. J lost 8 bases, V lost 5 bases, and 9 bases had no gene match. In DNA form, the CDR3 reads TGTGCCAGCAGCCCGTCGGGACTAGCGTCCCATGAGCAGTTCTTC. This sequence encodes CASSPSGLASHEQFF. The full variable domain, its missing parts supplied by reference TRBV11-3 and TRBJ2-1, is EAGVVQSPRYKIIEKKQPVAFWCNPISGHNTLYWYLQNLGQGPELLIRYENEEAVDDSQLPKDRFSAERLKGVDSTLKIQPAELGDSAVYLCASSPSGLASHEQFFGPGTRLTVL.

The gene calls are TRBV2 and TRBJ1-5; D is undetermined. CDR1 SNHLY and CDR2 FYNNEI come from the germline V gene. V lost 2 bases and J 0 bases, leaving 14 bases between the germline ends. The CDR3 totals 17 residues. The CDR3 is CASSEFRAKNSNQPQHF. The DNA for the CDR3 is TGTGCCAGCAGTGAATTCCGGGCCAAGAATAGCAATCAGCCCCAGCATTTT.

The chain employs TRBV10-3 and TRBJ1-1; D remains unclear. V lost 2 bases and J 1 base, leaving 14 bases between the germline ends. Germline V gene sequence: CDR1 ENHRY, CDR2 SYGVKD. The CDR3 has 16 residues. CDR3 DNA sequence: TGTGCCATCAGTGAGCCACCCGTGACACGGAACACTGAAGCTTTCTTT. This codes for CAISEPPVTRNTEAFF.

V usage is TRBV7-9 and J usage is TRBJ1-1; D is undetermined. Germline assignment: CDR1 SEHNR and CDR2 FQNEAQ (reference sequence). The ends were cut back, 5 bases at V and 1 base at J, with 8 bases in the middle. The CDR3 is made up of 13 amino acids. The CDR3 protein is CASSMYRNTEAFF. CDR3 coding DNA: TGTGCCAGCAGCATGTACAGGAACACTGAAGCTTTCTTT.

This sequence joins TRBV27 and TRBJ2-5; D remains ambiguous. CDR3 length: 14 amino acids. Germline V gene data show CDR1 as MNHEY and CDR2 as SMNVEV (reference sequence). The germline V and J ends were trimmed by 1 base and 2 bases, with 8 bases remaining between them. CDR3 in amino acids: CASSLWGPQETQYF. The CDR3 DNA sequence: TGTGCCAGCAGTTTATGGGGTCCGCAAGAGACCCAGTACTTC.

The genes are TRBV2 and TRBJ2-7; 8 positions agree with TRBD1. Germline lookup yields CDR1 SNHLY and CDR2 FYNNEI. V lost 8 bases to trimming and J lost 2 bases; unmatched junction nucleotides: 11. The CDR3 is made up of 15 amino acids. In nucleotides, the CDR3 is TGTGCCAGCTTAGGGGGGACAGGCTACCCCTACGAGCAGTACTTC. Its translation: CASLGGTGYPYEQYF.

CDR3 region: CASSQRVVRTGANTGELFF. In DNA form, the CDR3 reads TGCGCCAGCAGCCAAAGGGTAGTTCGTACAGGGGCGAACACCGGGGAGCTGTTTTTT. The chain recombines TRBV4-1 with TRBJ2-2; 7 bases match TRBD1. CDR3 size: 19 residues. Trimming removed 2 bases from V and 0 bases from J; junction bases left unmatched: 12. The V gene's germline CDR1 is MGHRA and CDR2 YSYEKL.

The chain uses TRBV28 and TRBJ1-2; D is perhaps TRBD1 (5 bases). The CDR3 consists of 13 residues. Germline CDR1 MDHEN, CDR2 SYDVKM. Trimming shortened V by 2 bases and J by 4 bases, and 8 bases separated the two germline ends. The CDR3 nucleotides are TGTGCCAGCAGTTTAAACAGGAGCTATGGCTACACCTTC. As protein: CASSLNRSYGYTF.

V gene TRBV6-2 or TRBV6-3 combines with J gene TRBJ2-5; D might be TRBD2 (6 bases). This CDR3 comprises 17 residues. The germline V gene encodes CDR1 MNHEY and CDR2 SVGEGT. V shed 2 bases and J shed 2 bases, with 18 bases lying between them. CDR3 region: CASSYLRGSGLQETQYF. CDR3 nucleotide sequence: TGTGCCAGCAGTTACCTTCGTGGAAGCGGGCTACAAGAGACCCAGTACTTC.